One sample yielded the 2 T cell receptor beta chains listed below, sequenced in a study of blood T cell repertoires in COVID-19 (dated by TCRdb to 2019 to 2021). Library method: the immunoSEQ multiplex PCR assay. This is the immuneACCESS table as TCRdb keeps it, with only in-frame sequences that have V and J called. A part of the clones is gone; compared with another copy, unresolved V genes explain less than half, and the rest is unexplained. The table for this sample lists around 200,000 clones; about 86% of them were counted only once. The top ten clonotypes cover 0.8% to 1% of the sample. Input material: peripheral blood. The receptors shown here come from a young woman who had recovered from COVID-19.

This clone was seen only once. The rearrangement joins TRBV29-1 to TRBJ2-1; D remains ambiguous. This CDR3 comprises 13 residues. Germline CDR1 SQVTM, CDR2 ANQGSEA. V was shortened by 1 base and J by 8 bases, with 12 bases between the two germline ends. CDR3 loop: CSVEGTVRDEQFF. The CDR3 bases are TGCAGCGTTGAAGGTACAGTTCGAGATGAGCAGTTCTTC.

This chain links TRBV7-2 with TRBJ2-1; no reliable D call. V lost 1 base and J 1 base, leaving 8 bases between the germline ends. Germline loops: CDR1 SGHTA, CDR2 FQGNSA. The CDR3 runs to 15 residues. This chain's CDR3 is CASSLVGQSYNEQFF. As DNA, the CDR3 is TGTGCCAGCAGCTTAGTTGGCCAGTCCTACAATGAGCAGTTCTTC.